These 17 T cell receptor beta chains were all obtained from the same sample, sequenced in a study of OX40 agonist ivuxolimab in advanced cancers. Sequencing used immunoSEQ multiplex PCR; TCRdb keeps in-frame clones, though not all of them. The sample includes about 84,000 clones, roughly 94% seen only once; the top ten take approximately 10%. Sequenced here: CD4+ or CD8+ T cells sorted from blood, sampled in a trial of the OX40 agonist ivuxolimab. These receptors originate from an adult with an advanced solid tumor such as melanoma, head and neck, liver or kidney cancer.

This rearrangement joins TRBV6-5 to TRBJ2-7; TRBD1 is a possible D gene (6 bases). Trimming took 5 bases from V and 3 from J, leaving 14 bases between them. This CDR3 contains 14 residues. Germline CDR1 and CDR2: MNHEY and SVGAGI. Here the CDR3 DNA reads TGTGCCAGCAGTGCCCAGGGACACGGCTACGAGCAGTACTTC. It yields the protein CASSAQGHGYEQYF.

V and J are TRBV4-1 and TRBJ1-3; D unresolved. V lost 5 bases, J lost 4 bases, and 15 bases lay in between. CDR3 length: 15 residues. Germline lookup yields CDR1 MGHRA and CDR2 YSYEKL. CDR3 protein: CASSSMSSLGNTIYF. In DNA, the CDR3 is TGCGCCAGCAGCTCCATGTCGTCCCTCGGAAACACCATATATTTT.

The chain is built from TRBV9 and TRBJ1-2; no firm D call. CDR1 and CDR2 (germline): SGDLS, YYNGEE. The CDR3 length is 17 residues. V lost 3 bases to trimming and J lost 3 bases, with 21 bases between them. The CDR3 coding sequence is TGTGCCAGCAGCGCCTCAAGAGGGATGGAACAGTACTATGGCTACACCTTC. Translating it yields CASSASRGMEQYYGYTF.

The CDR3 sequence is CASSIDLTLQDEQYF. Here the CDR3 DNA reads TGTGCCAGTAGTATAGATCTGACCCTCCAGGACGAGCAGTACTTC. The chain employs TRBV19 and TRBJ2-7; no clear D gene. The ends were cut back, 0 bases at V and 5 bases at J, with 14 bases in the middle. The CDR3 runs 15 residues. The germline gives CDR1 LNHDA, CDR2 SQIVND (reference sequence).

This chain connects TRBV9 to TRBJ1-2, with D hard to call. V gave up 4 bases and J gave up 4 bases, with 8 bases separating them. The length of the CDR3 is 12 residues. CDR1 is SGDLS and CDR2 is YYNGEE in the germline V gene. The CDR3 region is CASSSGIYGYTF. The CDR3 nucleotides are TGTGCCAGCAGCTCGGGGATCTATGGCTACACCTTC. The full variable domain, in which reference TRBV9 and TRBJ1-2 provide the parts outside the CDR3, is DSGVTQTPKHLITATGQRVTLRCSPRSGDLSVYWYQQSLDQGLQFLIQYYNGEERAKGNILERFSAQQFPDLHSELNLSSLELGDSALYFCASSSGIYGYTFGSGTRLTVV.

J is TRBJ2-7 and V is TRBV23-1; weak D call: TRBD1 (6 bases). TRBV23-1 carries the ORF label, with uncertain function. The CDR3 has 17 residues. The germline V and J ends were trimmed by 1 base and 6 bases, with 22 bases remaining between them. In DNA form, the CDR3 reads TGCGCCAGCAGTCAATGGTCAAGGTGGGGCAGGGGCAGCGAGCAGTACTTC. This gives the protein CASSQWSRWGRGSEQYF.

The CDR3 sequence is CASSLGTDTQYF. As DNA, the CDR3 is TGTGCCAGCAGCTTAGGGACAGATACGCAGTATTTT. This rearrangement joins TRBV11-3 to TRBJ2-3, with D hard to call. From germline, CDR1 is SGHNT and CDR2 YENEEA. V lost 1 base and J lost 3, with 2 bases in between. The length of the CDR3 is 12 residues.

V is TRBV29-1 and J is TRBJ2-1; a possible D gene is TRBD2 (6 bases). Germline lookup yields CDR1 SQVTM and CDR2 ANQGSEA. Trimming pared 3 bases from V and 8 bases from J, leaving 29 bases between. CDR3 length: 18 amino acids. The CDR3 bases are TGCAGCGTTGAGGACCTAGCGCCGAAACGTATTCTACTGGATGAGCAGTTCTTC. The encoded protein is CSVEDLAPKRILLDEQFF.

This CDR3 is CASNRDRGSYEQYF. Written as DNA, the CDR3 is TGTGCCAGTAACCGGGACAGGGGTTCGTACGAGCAGTACTTC. J is TRBJ2-7 and V is TRBV5-6; 10 bases map to TRBD1. CDR1 SGHDT and CDR2 YYEEEE come from the germline V gene. The CDR3 is 14 residues long. The junction had 9 bases not matched to a gene; V was cut back by 8 bases and J by 4 bases.

Here the CDR3 reads CASSPTRGVNTIYF. CDR3 DNA sequence: TGTGCCAGCAGCCCTACTAGGGGGGTAAACACCATATATTTT. The chain employs TRBV5-6 and TRBJ1-3, with D possibly TRBD1 on 6 matching bases. Deletions cut 4 bases from V and 6 bases from J, with 14 bases between. Germline V gives CDR1 SGHDT, CDR2 YYEEEE. The CDR3 length is 14 residues.

The rearrangement uses TRBV28 and TRBJ1-2; 10 nucleotides align to TRBD1. The CDR3 covers 16 residues. Trimming at V came to 1 base and at J to 4 bases, leaving 6 bases not matched to a gene. Germline V gene sequence: CDR1 MDHEN, CDR2 SYDVKM. In DNA form, the CDR3 reads TGTGCCAGCAGTTTATCCAGACAGGGGGCGTCCTATGGCTACACCTTC. Amino acids: CASSLSRQGASYGYTF.

The rearrangement joins TRBV4-3 to TRBJ2-5; 12 nucleotides align to TRBD2. J lost 3 bases, V lost 4 bases, and 9 bases had no gene match. The V gene's germline CDR1 is LGHNA and CDR2 YSLEER. The CDR3 is made up of 17 amino acids. The CDR3 DNA sequence: TGCGCCAGCAGCCCACGACTAGCGGGAGAACTAGAAGAGACCCAGTACTTC. Its translation: CASSPRLAGELEETQYF.

This clone was counted once. The chain couples TRBV13 to TRBJ2-3; no clear D gene. The CDR3 loop spans 18 amino acids. V lost 0 bases and J lost 0, with 16 bases in between. CDR1 and CDR2 from the germline V gene are PRHDT and FYEKMQ (reference sequence). The CDR3 loop is CASSLGATPGTSTDTQYF. The CDR3 nucleotides read TGTGCCAGCAGCTTAGGGGCCACTCCCGGAACGAGCACAGATACGCAGTATTTT.

The chain links TRBV10-1 to TRBJ2-7, with D hard to call. This CDR3 has 13 residues. Germline assignment: CDR1 WNHNN and CDR2 SYGVQD (reference sequence). Trimming took 2 bases from V and 5 from J, leaving 10 bases between them. In DNA, the CDR3 is TGCGCCAGCAGTGAGGACGGGTTTCACGAGCAGTACTTC. Protein: CASSEDGFHEQYF.

The chain links TRBV19 to TRBJ2-7; D is undetermined. This CDR3 contains 13 residues. The V and J ends lost 6 bases and 2 bases respectively, with 11 bases between them. The V gene's germline CDR1 is LNHDA and CDR2 SQIVND (reference sequence). The CDR3 is CASSLAPAYEQYF. The CDR3 region has the DNA TGTGCCAGTAGCCTTGCGCCAGCCTACGAGCAGTACTTC.

The chain has TRBV7-3 and TRBJ2-7, with TRBD2 matching over 11 bases. Germline values: CDR1 SGHTA, CDR2 FQGTGA. The ends lost 5 bases at V and 7 bases at J; junction bases unmatched: 10. The CDR3 contains 15 residues. The CDR3 coding sequence is TGTGCCAGCAGCAGCTCCGGGACTAGCGGTTCTGAGCAGTACTTC. This sequence encodes CASSSSGTSGSEQYF.

CDR3 nucleotide sequence: TGTGCCAGCAGTTTAATGGGTGCGGAGACCCAGTACTTC. It codes for CASSLMGAETQYF. This chain uses TRBV27 with TRBJ2-5; D is ambiguous. Germline V gives CDR1 MNHEY, CDR2 SMNVEV (reference sequence). CDR3 length: 13 residues. The germline V and J ends were trimmed by 2 bases and 5 bases, with 9 bases remaining between them.